A single sample gave rise to the 5 T cell receptor beta chains below, sequenced in a study of T cells after yellow fever vaccination. TCRdb recomputed calls from the 5' RACE reads with MiXCR, one row per CDR3 protein. The table has 450,000 to 550,000 distinct CDR3 sequences, about a fifth seen once; the top ten hold less than 20%. The sequencing here drew on PBMCs, taken roughly 23 days after the first yellow fever vaccination. The receptor set was obtained from a man aged 18 to 29 who received the YFV17D yellow fever vaccine.

This clonotype was observed a handful of times. The chain combines TRBV20-1 with TRBJ2-7; possibly TRBD2 for D (6 bases). Germline V lookup: CDR1 DFQATT, CDR2 SNEGSKA (reference sequence). Trimming removed 2 bases at V and 0 bases at J, with 11 bases between. This CDR3 contains 14 residues. The DNA of the CDR3 is TGCAGTGCTAGATCGGGGAGGAGCTCCTACGAGCAGTACTTC. This encodes CSARSGRSSYEQYF.

The genes are TRBV14 and TRBJ1-1; D is undetermined. The germline V gene encodes CDR1 SGHDN and CDR2 FVKESK. This CDR3 comprises 16 residues. Trimming stripped 0 bases from V and 5 bases from J, with 16 bases between. The CDR3 loop reads CASSQDLPRMRTEAFF. The CDR3 bases are TGTGCCAGCAGCCAAGATCTCCCTAGAATGAGGACTGAAGCTTTCTTT.

The chain employs TRBV5-1 and TRBJ2-1; TRBD2 aligns across 16 bases. The CDR3 is 18 amino acids. The germline gives CDR1 SGHRS, CDR2 YFSETQ. The V gene end was trimmed by 0 bases and the J gene end by 6 bases; junction bases not matched to a gene: 6. The CDR3 DNA is TGCGCCAGCAGCTTGGACCCCGGGACTAGCGGGGGGGCCAATGAGCAGTTCTTC. It codes for CASSLDPGTSGGANEQFF.

This clonotype was counted between two and nine times. V usage is TRBV6-1 and J usage is TRBJ1-1; no reliable D call. Germline V lookup: CDR1 MNHNS, CDR2 SASEGT. V gave up 1 base and J gave up 7 bases, with 13 bases separating them. The CDR3 spans 14 residues. CDR3 sequence: CASSEGSHSNEAFF. Here the CDR3 DNA reads TGTGCCAGCAGTGAAGGGAGCCACTCAAATGAAGCTTTCTTT.

In DNA, the CDR3 is TGTGCCAGCAGGGCTAGCGGGGGGGCAACAGATACGCAGTATTTT. Protein: CASRASGGATDTQYF. The rearrangement uses TRBV9 and TRBJ2-3; TRBD2 aligns across 12 bases. Germline assignment: CDR1 SGDLS and CDR2 YYNGEE. V lost 5 bases to trimming and J lost 3 bases; unmatched junction nucleotides: 4. The CDR3 length is 15 residues. The variable domain in full, with the rest retrieved from reference TRBV9 and TRBJ2-3, is DSGVTQTPKHLITATGQRVTLRCSPRSGDLSVYWYQQSLDQGLQFLIQYYNGEERAKGNILERFSAQQFPDLHSELNLSSLELGDSALYFCASRASGGATDTQYFGPGTRLTVL.